Below are 20 T cell receptor beta chains sequenced from a single sample in a study of control samples from healthy donors and cancer patients. Clones were sequenced by immunoSEQ multiplex PCR, and TCRdb holds only the in-frame ones, with some missing. The data contain some 410,000 clones, approximately 92% of them singletons. Sample: PBMCs. The source of these receptors is a man aged 40-50 years with head and neck cancer.

As regards this clone: Germline and junction disagree at one end, which may indicate a read error. V and J are TRBV3-1 (or the pseudogene TRBV3-2) and TRBJ2-1; D is perhaps TRBD1 or TRBD2 (9 bases each). CDR3 size: 23 residues. CDR1 is LGHDT, CDR2 YNNKEL, per germline (reference sequence). The CDR3 nucleotides read TGTGCCAGCAGGCAAGCGGGGGGACAGGGCGTGAATCGGATCCGAGGCTCCTACAATGAGCAGTTCTTC. Translated, it gives CASRQAGGQGVNRIRGSYNEQFF.

The V call is TRBV4-1, the J call TRBJ2-7, with D possibly TRBD2 on 5 matching bases. The CDR3 has 16 residues. The germline V gene encodes CDR1 MGHRA and CDR2 YSYEKL. V lost 1 base and J 2 bases, leaving 15 bases between the germline ends. As DNA, the CDR3 is TGCGCCAGCAGCCAAGGCCCGGAGGATTCTGCCTACGAGCAGTACTTC. It is translated as CASSQGPEDSAYEQYF.

The chain joins TRBV3-1 (or the pseudogene TRBV3-2) to TRBJ1-2, with TRBD1 matching 7 bases. CDR1 is LGHDT and CDR2 is YNNKEL in the germline V gene (reference sequence). There are 13 residues in the CDR3. The V gene end was trimmed by 1 base and the J gene end by 7 bases; junction bases not matched to a gene: 3. CDR3 DNA sequence: TGTGCCAGCAGCCAAGCCCCAGGGGGTGGCTACACCTTC. Protein sequence: CASSQAPGGGYTF.

This clone came up once. V gene TRBV7-2 combines with J gene TRBJ2-5, with D possibly matching TRBD2 (6 bases). Germline CDR1 is SGHTA and CDR2 is FQGNSA. This CDR3 has 13 residues. Trimming took off 5 bases at V and 5 bases at J, with 12 bases between the two ends. The CDR3 region has the DNA TGTGCCAGCAGCGCGGGATTCACCGAGACCCAGTACTTC. Protein: CASSAGFTETQYF. Filled out from reference TRBV7-2 and TRBJ2-5, the complete variable domain reads GAGVSQSPSNKVTEKGKDVELRCDPISGHTALYWYRQSLGQGLEFLIYFQGNSAPDKSGLPSDRFSAERTGGSVSTLTIQRTQQEDSAVYLCASSAGFTETQYFGPGTRLLVL.

The V call is TRBV7-2, the J call TRBJ2-7; the D is unclear. Germline-derived CDR1 and CDR2 are SGHTA and FQGNSA. V dropped 0 bases and J dropped 2 bases, with 14 bases sitting between them. This CDR3 is 16 amino acids long. For the CDR3, the DNA is TGTGCCAGCAGCTTAGCTGGGCAGCTTTTTACCTACGAGCAGTACTTC. Translation gives CASSLAGQLFTYEQYF.

This CDR3 is CASSLSRGRGATEAFF. As DNA, the CDR3 is TGTGCCAGCAGTTTATCTAGGGGGCGCGGGGCAACTGAAGCTTTCTTT. The rearrangement joins TRBV27 to TRBJ1-1; 7 bases align to TRBD1. V lost 0 bases and J lost 5; bases outside the gene matches: 9. Germline V gene lookup returns CDR1 MNHEY and CDR2 SMNVEV (reference sequence). The CDR3 has 16 residues.

The CDR3 nucleotides read TGTGCCAGCAGCCCCCACCCCTCTAGCACCGAGCAGTACTTC. This sequence encodes CASSPHPSSTEQYF. V is TRBV7-3 and J is TRBJ2-7; TRBD2 might be the D (5 bases). Germline-derived CDR1 and CDR2 are SGHTA and FQGTGA. V dropped 5 bases and J dropped 6 bases, with 17 bases sitting between them. This CDR3 is built from 14 residues.

The chain links TRBV19 to TRBJ2-1, with 15 bases identical to TRBD2. Germline V lookup: CDR1 LNHDA, CDR2 SQIVND (reference sequence). This CDR3 contains 19 residues. V trimming: 4 bases; J trimming: 0 bases; junction bases outside the gene matches: 7. The CDR3 reads CASSKGLAGGPGSYNEQFF. The DNA for the CDR3 is TGTGCCAGTAGTAAAGGACTAGCGGGAGGGCCGGGCTCCTACAATGAGCAGTTCTTC. The variable domain in full, completed from reference TRBV19 and TRBJ2-1, reads DGGITQSPKYLFRKEGQNVTLSCEQNLNHDAMYWYRQDPGQGLRLIYYSQIVNDFQKGDIAEGYSVSREKKESFPLTVTSAQKNPTAFYLCASSKGLAGGPGSYNEQFFGPGTRLTVL.

The genes are TRBV2 and TRBJ2-7, with 8 bases lining up with TRBD2. V dropped 2 bases and J dropped 1; count of bases not matched to a gene: 7. The CDR3 contains 16 residues. The germline CDR1 and CDR2 sequences are SNHLY and FYNNEI. The DNA for the CDR3 is TGTGCCAGCAGTGAAAGCCCGGCGGGAGGATCCTACGAGCAGTACTTC. This gives the protein CASSESPAGGSYEQYF.

The chain joins TRBV27 to TRBJ2-1; possible D gene TRBD2, 6 bases. Germline CDR1 MNHEY, CDR2 SMNVEV (reference sequence). V lost 10 bases and J 0 bases, leaving 10 bases between the germline ends. This CDR3 has 13 residues. CDR3: CATRRGSYNEQFF. The CDR3 coding sequence is TGTGCCACCCGGAGGGGCTCCTACAATGAGCAGTTCTTC.

This chain joins TRBV11-2 and TRBJ1-3; D is possibly TRBD1 (5 bases). CDR1 and CDR2 (germline): SGHAT, FQNNGV. This CDR3 is built from 17 residues. The V gene lost 1 base and the J gene lost 1 base, with 14 bases spanning the gap. The CDR3 protein is CASSLGGGGGSGNTIYF. The CDR3 region has the DNA TGTGCCAGCAGCTTAGGCGGCGGGGGGGGATCTGGAAACACCATATATTTT.

This clone was seen a handful of times. This sequence joins TRBV30 and TRBJ2-7, with 8 bases identical to TRBD1. V was clipped by 4 bases and J by 5 bases; unmatched bases: 7. The length of the CDR3 is 13 residues. Germline V gene sequence: CDR1 GTSNPN, CDR2 SVGIG (reference sequence). The CDR3: CAWNVQGAHEQYF. In nucleotides, the CDR3 is TGTGCCTGGAATGTGCAGGGGGCCCACGAGCAGTACTTC.

The rearrangement links TRBV5-1 to TRBJ2-7; D remains unclear. The germline V and J ends were trimmed by 3 bases and 0 bases, with 19 bases remaining between them. This CDR3 region has 17 residues. Germline assignment: CDR1 SGHRS and CDR2 YFSETQ. This chain's CDR3 is CASSSGSRPLSSYEQYF. CDR3 bases: TGCGCCAGCAGCTCAGGTTCCCGCCCGTTGAGCTCCTACGAGCAGTACTTC.

This clone has more than one count but fewer than ten. The chain is built from TRBV12-5 and TRBJ1-2; tentatively, D is TRBD1 (5 bases). Trimming cost V 3 bases and J 6 bases, with 14 bases left between them. CDR1 and CDR2 from the germline V gene are LGHNT and FRNRAP. There are 14 residues in the CDR3. The CDR3 loop reads CASGFGGVMDGYTF. CDR3 bases: TGTGCTAGTGGTTTTGGGGGGGTCATGGATGGCTACACCTTC.

This clone occurred once. The chain links TRBV5-6 to TRBJ1-6; D is possibly TRBD1 (6 bases). This CDR3 is built from 16 residues. The germline V gene has CDR1 SGHDT and CDR2 YYEEEE. The germline V and J ends were trimmed by 0 bases and 9 bases, with 16 bases remaining between them. This CDR3 is CASSLVGIKGGSPLHF. CDR3 nucleotides: TGTGCCAGCAGCTTGGTCGGGATTAAAGGGGGTTCACCCCTCCACTTT.

The chain joins TRBV3-1 (or the pseudogene TRBV3-2) to TRBJ1-6; D possibly corresponds to TRBD1 (6 bases). The CDR3 consists of 15 residues. The germline CDR1 and CDR2 sequences are LGHDT and YNNKEL (reference sequence). V was pared by 1 base and J by 10 bases, with 14 bases between. Here the CDR3 DNA reads TGTGCCAGCAGCCAAGCGGGGGGCCAGCAGTCACCCCTCCACTTT. Protein: CASSQAGGQQSPLHF.

This clone is a singleton in its sample. The chain employs TRBV30 and TRBJ2-2; D remains unclear. The V and J ends lost 1 base and 0 bases respectively, with 3 bases between them. The CDR3 loop spans 13 amino acids. Germline CDR1 and CDR2: GTSNPN and SVGIG (reference sequence). For the CDR3, the DNA is TGTGCCTGGAGTGCGGCGAACACCGGGGAGCTGTTTTTT. Its translation is CAWSAANTGELFF.

The J gene is TRBJ2-2, the V gene TRBV11-2, with TRBD2 as a possible D gene (5 bases). The CDR3 is 15 amino acids. The V and J ends lost 2 bases and 5 bases respectively, with 12 bases between them. The germline V gene encodes CDR1 SGHAT and CDR2 FQNNGV. The CDR3 sequence: CASSLTRVRTGELFF. In DNA form, the CDR3 reads TGTGCCAGCAGCTTAACGCGGGTCCGGACCGGGGAGCTGTTTTTT.

The chain is built from TRBV11-2 and TRBJ2-1, with 12 positions matching TRBD2. Germline assignment: CDR1 SGHAT and CDR2 FQNNGV. The CDR3 extends over 17 amino acids. J gave up 8 bases and V 3 bases, and 11 bases lay outside the gene matches. As DNA, the CDR3 is TGTGCCAGCAGCTTCAACCCGCGACTAGCGGGAGTCGATGAGCAGTTCTTC. The encoded protein is CASSFNPRLAGVDEQFF.

Concerning this clone itself: Sequence at one end of the junction differs from germline and may be a read error. The chain has TRBV5-1 and TRBJ2-1; weak D call: TRBD1 (5 bases). The germline V gene has CDR1 SGHRS and CDR2 YFSETQ. CDR3 size: 11 residues. CDR3 DNA sequence: TGCGCCAGCAGCTTGGCGGCAGGGATGGTCTTC. It yields the protein CASSLAAGMVF.